Listed below are T cell receptor beta chains from one sample, sequenced in a study of regulatory T cells in long-lasting Graves disease. TCRdb reprocessed the multiplex PCR reads via MiXCR and lists one record per CDR3 protein. The data contain 400,000 to 450,000 distinct CDR3 sequences, 14% to 15% of them seen just once; the ten biggest clones take up 16%. This sample also belongs to another study, concerning T cells in Graves' hyperthyroidism and ophthalmopathy.

Here the sequenced sample was peripheral blood mononuclear cells (PBMCs), taken at new diagnosis, from a patient treated with antithyroid drugs. Receptor source: a young woman with Graves disease. CDR3s include the opening cysteine and the closing phenylalanine or tryptophan. Fields, in order: V gene, CDR3 length, clone size, D gene, J gene, CDR3 DNA, CDR3 protein. D genes are given only for firm matches. Some rows have no size entry. The others give once, few or many, or a class for an expanded clone.

>TRBV6-5|17|few|TRBD1|TRBJ1-3
TGTGCCAGCAGAAAGGAGGGGACAGGACACTCTGGAAACACCATATATTTT
CASRKEGTGHSGNTIYF
>TRBV7-9|14|many|TRBD1|TRBJ1-1
TGTGCCAGCAGCTTACAGGGGGCTAACACTGAAGCTTTCTTT
CASSLQGANTEAFF
>TRBV29-1|15|many|.|TRBJ1-4
TGCAGCGTCACCCCAGGGACGAGGTTGAATGAAAAACTGTTTTTT
CSVTPGTRLNEKLFF
>TRBV6-1|14|many|TRBD2|TRBJ2-1
TGTGCCAGCAGTAGGGAGGGCTCCTACAATGAGCAGTTCTTC
CASSREGSYNEQFF
>TRBV6-1|14|many|.|TRBJ2-3
TGTGCCAGCAAGCAGGGGACTAGCACAGATACGCAGTATTTT
CASKQGTSTDTQYF
>TRBV30|17|few|TRBD2|TRBJ2-7
TGTGCCTGGACCGAACCCAGGCGACTAGCGGGAGCACGTGAGCAGTACTTC
CAWTEPRRLAGAREQYF
>TRBV29-1|12|.|TRBD1|TRBJ1-2
TGCAGCGGGACAGGGGTGGAAGGTGGCTACACCTTC
CSGTGVEGGYTF
>TRBV20-1|15|.|TRBD1|TRBJ1-6
TGCAGTGCTATCCCCACAGGGGCAGGTAATTCACGCCTCCACTTT
CSAIPTGAGNSRLHF
>TRBV3-1|17|many|TRBD1|TRBJ2-6
TGTGCCAGCAGCCCCCAGGGGACAGGGGCTGGGGCCAACGTCCTGACTTTC
CASSPQGTGAGANVLTF
>TRBV9|13|many|.|TRBJ1-2
TGTGCCAGCAGCGAACAGGAGGGCGATGGCTACACCTTC
CASSEQEGDGYTF
>TRBV11-2|15|many|.|TRBJ2-7
TGTGCCAGCAGCTCCCGACAGGCACTCTCCTACGAGCAGTACTTC
CASSSRQALSYEQYF
>TRBV7-9|14|.|.|TRBJ1-4
TGTGCCAGCAGCTTCGGCGGGCCTAATGAAAAACTGTTTTTT
CASSFGGPNEKLFF
>TRBV19|17|few|.|TRBJ2-1
TGTGCCAGCTCGACAGGGATAAGGGGGGGGGACCACAATGAGCAGTTCTTC
CASSTGIRGGDHNEQFF
>TRBV9|13|.|.|TRBJ2-2
TGTGCCAGCAGCGTGGCAGTTACCGGGGAGCTGTTTTTT
CASSVAVTGELFF
>TRBV9|17|many|TRBD1|TRBJ1-2
TGTGCCAGCAGCGTTGGGACAGGGGGCGATAGAAACTATGGCTACACCTTC
CASSVGTGGDRNYGYTF
>TRBV18|15|.|.|TRBJ1-2
TGTGCCAGCTCCGAACCCTTCGGTAGCATGAGAGGCTACACCTTC
CASSEPFGSMRGYTF
>TRBV10-1|14|few|TRBD1|TRBJ2-3
TGCGCCAGCAGTCGACAGGGAACGTCTGATACGCAGTATTTT
CASSRQGTSDTQYF